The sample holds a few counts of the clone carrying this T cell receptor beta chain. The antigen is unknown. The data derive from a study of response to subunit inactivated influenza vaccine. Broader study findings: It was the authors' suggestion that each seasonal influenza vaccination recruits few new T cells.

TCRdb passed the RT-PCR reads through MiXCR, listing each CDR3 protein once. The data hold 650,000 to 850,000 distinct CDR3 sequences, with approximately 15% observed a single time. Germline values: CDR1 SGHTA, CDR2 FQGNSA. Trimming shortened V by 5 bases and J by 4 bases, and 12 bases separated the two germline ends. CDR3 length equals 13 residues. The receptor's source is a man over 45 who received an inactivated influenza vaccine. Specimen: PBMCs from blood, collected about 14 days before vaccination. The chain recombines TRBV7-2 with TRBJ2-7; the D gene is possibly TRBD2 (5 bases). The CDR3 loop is CASSETSGYEQYF. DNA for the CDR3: TGTGCCAGCAGCGAGACCTCGGGGTACGAGCAGTACTTC.